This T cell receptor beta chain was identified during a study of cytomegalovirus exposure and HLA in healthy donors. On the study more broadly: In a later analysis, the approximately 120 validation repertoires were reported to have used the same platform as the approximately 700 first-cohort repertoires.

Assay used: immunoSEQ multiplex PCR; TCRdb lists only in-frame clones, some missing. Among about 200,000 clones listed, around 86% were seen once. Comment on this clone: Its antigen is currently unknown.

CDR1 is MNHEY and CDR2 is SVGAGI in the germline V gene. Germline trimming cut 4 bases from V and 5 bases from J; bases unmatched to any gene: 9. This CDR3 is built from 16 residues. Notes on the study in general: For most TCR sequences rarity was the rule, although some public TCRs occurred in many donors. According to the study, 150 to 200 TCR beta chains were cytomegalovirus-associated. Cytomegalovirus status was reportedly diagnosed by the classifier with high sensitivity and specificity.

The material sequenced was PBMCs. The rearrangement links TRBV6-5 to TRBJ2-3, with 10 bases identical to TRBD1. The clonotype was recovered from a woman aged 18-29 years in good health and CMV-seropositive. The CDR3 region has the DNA TGTGCCAGCAGTTTTATTAGAGGGACAGGGGTAGATACGCAGTATTTT. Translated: CASSFIRGTGVDTQYF.